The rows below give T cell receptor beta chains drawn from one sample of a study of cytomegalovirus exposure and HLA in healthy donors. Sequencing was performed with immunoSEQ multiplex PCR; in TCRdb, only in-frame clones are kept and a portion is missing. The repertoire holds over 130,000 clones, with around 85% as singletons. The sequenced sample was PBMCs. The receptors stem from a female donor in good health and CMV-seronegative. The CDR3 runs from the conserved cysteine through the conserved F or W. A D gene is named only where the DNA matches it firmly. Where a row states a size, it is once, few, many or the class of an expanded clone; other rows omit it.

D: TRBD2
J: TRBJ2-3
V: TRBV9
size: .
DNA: TGTGCCAGCAGCGTGCCCGGGGGACTAGCGGGAGTCACAGATACGCAGTATTTT
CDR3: CASSVPGGLAGVTDTQYF

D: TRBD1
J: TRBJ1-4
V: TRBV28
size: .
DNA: TGTGCCAGCAGTTTATGGACAGGGGGACGGGGTGAAAAACTGTTTTTT
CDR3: CASSLWTGGRGEKLFF

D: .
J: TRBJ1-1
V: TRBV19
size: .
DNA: TGTGCCAGTAATTCCCCCGAGACACGAAACACTGAAGCTTTCTTT
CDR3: CASNSPETRNTEAFF

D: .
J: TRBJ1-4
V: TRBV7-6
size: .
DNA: TGTGCCAGCAGCTTCAGGACAGAAACTAATGAAAAACTGTTTTTT
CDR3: CASSFRTETNEKLFF

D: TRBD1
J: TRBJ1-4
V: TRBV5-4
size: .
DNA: TGTGCCAGCAGCTCGCCGGGACAGGGTAATGAAAAACTGTTTTTT
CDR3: CASSSPGQGNEKLFF

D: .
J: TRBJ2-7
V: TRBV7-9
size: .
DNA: TGTGCCAGCAGCTTAGACACAGGGTATAACGAGCAGTACTTC
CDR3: CASSLDTGYNEQYF

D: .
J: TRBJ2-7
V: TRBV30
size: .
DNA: TGTGCCTGGAGTGTTAGCTCTTACGAGCAGTACTTC
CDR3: CAWSVSSYEQYF

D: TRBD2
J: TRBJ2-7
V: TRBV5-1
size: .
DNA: TGCGCCAGCAGCTTACTAGCGGGAGAAAGGTACGAGCAGTACTTC
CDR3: CASSLLAGERYEQYF

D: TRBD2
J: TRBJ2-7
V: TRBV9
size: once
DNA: TGTGCCAGCAGCTACCTAGCGGGAGTATCCTACGAGCAGTACTTC
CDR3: CASSYLAGVSYEQYF

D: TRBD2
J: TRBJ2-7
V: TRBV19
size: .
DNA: TGTGCCAGTAGTATATCGGGACTAGCGGGATACTACGAGCAGTACTTC
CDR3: CASSISGLAGYYEQYF

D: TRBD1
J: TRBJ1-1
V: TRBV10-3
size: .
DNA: TGTGCCACCGGGACAGGGGAGGGCACTGAAGCTTTCTTT
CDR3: CATGTGEGTEAFF

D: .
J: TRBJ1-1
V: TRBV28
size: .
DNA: TGTGCCAGCAGTTCCTCAAGGGGCACTGAAGCTTTCTTT
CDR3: CASSSSRGTEAFF

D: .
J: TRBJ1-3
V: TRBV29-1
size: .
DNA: TGCAGCGCCCTTGTGGGGAGCTCTGGAAACACCATATATTTT
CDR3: CSALVGSSGNTIYF

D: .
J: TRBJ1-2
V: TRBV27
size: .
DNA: TGTGCCAGCAGTGACAGGACAGTGACTAACTATGGCTACACCTTC
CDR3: CASSDRTVTNYGYTF

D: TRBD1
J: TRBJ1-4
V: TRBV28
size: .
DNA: TGTGCCAGCAGCTTGGGACAGGGAAATGAAAAACTGTTTTTT
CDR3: CASSLGQGNEKLFF

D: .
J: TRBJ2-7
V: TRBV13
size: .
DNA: TGTGCCAGCAGCTTAGGTACAGGGACCTACGAGCAGTACTTC
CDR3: CASSLGTGTYEQYF

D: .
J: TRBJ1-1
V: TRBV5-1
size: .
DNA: TGCGCCAGCAGCCCGGAGGAAGGGATCGTTACTAAAGCTTTCTTT
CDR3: CASSPEEGIVTKAFF

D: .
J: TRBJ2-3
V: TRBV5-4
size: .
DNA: TGTGCCAGCAGCTCGGGGGACTCAGCGAGGGATACGCAGTATTTT
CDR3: CASSSGDSARDTQYF

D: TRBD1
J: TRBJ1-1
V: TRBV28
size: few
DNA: TGTGCCAGCTGTCGGACAGGTTACGTGAGTCTGAACACTGAAGCTTTCTTT
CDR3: CASCRTGYVSLNTEAFF

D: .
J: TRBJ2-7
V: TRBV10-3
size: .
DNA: TGTGCCATCAGTCCCGACTCTCTCTCCTACGAGCAGTACTTC
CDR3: CAISPDSLSYEQYF

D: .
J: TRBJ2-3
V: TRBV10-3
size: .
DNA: TGTGCCATCAGTGAGTCCCCCAGCGGAGGGCCAGATACGCAGTATTTT
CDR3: CAISESPSGGPDTQYF

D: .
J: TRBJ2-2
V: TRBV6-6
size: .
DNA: TGTGCCAGCAGTTGGGGACAGAACACCGGGGAGCTGTTTTTT
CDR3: CASSWGQNTGELFF

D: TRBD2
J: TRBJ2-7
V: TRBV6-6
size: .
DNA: TGTGCCAGCAGTTACCCTCTAGCGGGAGGAGGGGACGAGCAGTACTTC
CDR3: CASSYPLAGGGDEQYF

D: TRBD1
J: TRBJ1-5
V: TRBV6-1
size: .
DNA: TGTGCCAGCGGAGGACAGGGCGATCAGCCCCAGCATTTT
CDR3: CASGGQGDQPQHF

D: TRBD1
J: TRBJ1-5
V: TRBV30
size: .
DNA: TGTGCCTGGGGCCGGACAGGGGGACTCAATCAGCCCCAGCATTTT
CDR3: CAWGRTGGLNQPQHF

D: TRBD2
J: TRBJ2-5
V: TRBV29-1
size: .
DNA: TGCAGCGTTCTTGGACTAGCGGGAGGGGGGGAACAAGAGACCCAGTACTTC
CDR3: CSVLGLAGGGEQETQYF

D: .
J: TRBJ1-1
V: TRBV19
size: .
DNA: TGTGCCAGTAGTATCGGAGGGCACCCGAACACTGAAGCTTTCTTT
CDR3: CASSIGGHPNTEAFF

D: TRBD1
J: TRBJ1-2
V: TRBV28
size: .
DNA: TGTGCCAGCAGTATTCCGGGACAGCCCTATGGCTACACCTTC
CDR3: CASSIPGQPYGYTF

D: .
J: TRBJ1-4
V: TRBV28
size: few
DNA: TGTGCCAGCAGCACCGGTGAAAAACTGTTTTTT
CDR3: CASSTGEKLFF

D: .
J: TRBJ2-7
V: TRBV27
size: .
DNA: TGTGCCAGCAGTTCTACAGGGAGCTCCTACGAGCAGTACTTC
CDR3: CASSSTGSSYEQYF

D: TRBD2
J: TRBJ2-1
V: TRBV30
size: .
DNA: TGTGCCTGGAGTGTGGCGGGAGGTTTCTACAATGAGCAGTTCTTC
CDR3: CAWSVAGGFYNEQFF

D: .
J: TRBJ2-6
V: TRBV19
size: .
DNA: TGTGCCAGTAGTATAGATCTCCAGCGGTACTCTGGGGCCAACGTCCTGACTTTC
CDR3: CASSIDLQRYSGANVLTF

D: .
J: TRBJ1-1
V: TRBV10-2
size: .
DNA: TGCGCCAGCAGTAAGGAGTGGCTGGGCACTGAAGCTTTCTTT
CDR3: CASSKEWLGTEAFF

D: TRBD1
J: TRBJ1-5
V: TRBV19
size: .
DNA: TGTGCCAGTAGTATAGTTGGCGGACAGGGGGTTTTT
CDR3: CASSIVGGQGVF

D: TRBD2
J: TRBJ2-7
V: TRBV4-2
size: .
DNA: TGTGCCAGCAGCCCCCGGGCGGGAGTCTCCTACGAGCAGTACTTC
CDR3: CASSPRAGVSYEQYF

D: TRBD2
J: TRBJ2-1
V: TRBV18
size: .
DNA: TGTGCCAGCTCACACCACCCTAGCGGGACCGGCTACAGCGATGAGCAGTTCTTC
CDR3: CASSHHPSGTGYSDEQFF

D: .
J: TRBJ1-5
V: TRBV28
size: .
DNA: TGTGCCAGCAGCCTCGACATGGATAGCAATCAGCCCCAGCATTTT
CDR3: CASSLDMDSNQPQHF

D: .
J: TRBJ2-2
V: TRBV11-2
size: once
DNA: TGTGCCAGCAGCTTCCAGGGGCCCGGGGAGCTGTTTTTT
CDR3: CASSFQGPGELFF

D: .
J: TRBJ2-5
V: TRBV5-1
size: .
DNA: TGCGCCAGCAGCTGGGGGGACAGCCAAGAGACCCAGTACTTC
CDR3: CASSWGDSQETQYF

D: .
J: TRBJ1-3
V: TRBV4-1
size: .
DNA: TGCGCCAGCAGCCAGGAGGGCCCCCGAGGGGGAAACACCATATATTTT
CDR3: CASSQEGPRGGNTIYF

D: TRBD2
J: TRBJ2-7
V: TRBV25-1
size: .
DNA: TGTGCCAGCAGTGATCTAGCGGACTACGAGCAGTACTTC
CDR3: CASSDLADYEQYF